This is a list of T cell receptor beta chains from one sample in a study of T cells in Graves' hyperthyroidism and ophthalmopathy. TCRdb reprocessed the multiplex PCR reads with MiXCR, giving one entry per CDR3 protein. The sample has 450,000 to 650,000 distinct CDR3 sequences; under 25% are singletons. Sequencing was performed on blood. These receptors came from a man between 18 and 35 years old with Graves' hyperthyroidism. CDR3s include the opening cysteine and the closing phenylalanine or tryptophan.

>TRBJ1-2|TRBV5-1
CASSLAYELSGYTF
>TRBJ1-5|TRBV27
CASRLSGRNQPQHF
>TRBJ1-1|TRBV28
CASSKGSYGAFF
>TRBJ1-2|TRBV10-3
CAISEVSLYGYTF
>TRBJ2-2|TRBV19
CASSIAGELLF
>TRBJ2-7|TRBV11-2
CASSQQGVAYEQYF
>TRBJ2-5|TRBV5-1
CASSLVPGTETQYF
>TRBJ1-2|TRBV28
CASSLEPNRPFYGYTF
>TRBJ2-7|TRBV6-1
CASSEDAGRQYF
>TRBJ1-5|TRBV6-2/TRBV6-3
CASTHTPGGMPQHF
>TRBJ2-5|TRBV7-8
CASSNLAGDAQQETQYF
>TRBJ1-5|TRBV2
CASSPGQGEYQPQHF